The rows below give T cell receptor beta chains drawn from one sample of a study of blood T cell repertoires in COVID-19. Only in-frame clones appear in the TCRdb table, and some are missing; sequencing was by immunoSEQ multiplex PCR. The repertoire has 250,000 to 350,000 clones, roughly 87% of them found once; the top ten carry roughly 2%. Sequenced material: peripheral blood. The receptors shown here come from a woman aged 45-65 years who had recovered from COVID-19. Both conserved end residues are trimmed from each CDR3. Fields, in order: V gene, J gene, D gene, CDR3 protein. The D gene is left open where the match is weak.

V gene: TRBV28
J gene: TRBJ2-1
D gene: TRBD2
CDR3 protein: ASTLTSARDGEQF

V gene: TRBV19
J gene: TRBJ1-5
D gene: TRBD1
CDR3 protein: ASNHRDRYNQPQH

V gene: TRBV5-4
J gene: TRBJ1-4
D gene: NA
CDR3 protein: ASSQGRVNNEKLF

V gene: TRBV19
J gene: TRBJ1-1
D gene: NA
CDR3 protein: ASRGRANTEAF

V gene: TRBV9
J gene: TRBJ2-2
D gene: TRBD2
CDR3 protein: ASSVRRLAGTGELF

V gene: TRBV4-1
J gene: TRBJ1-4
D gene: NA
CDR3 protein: ASSQIYRVEKLF

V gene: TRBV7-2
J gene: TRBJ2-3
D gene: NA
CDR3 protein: ASSLEFGLSTDTQY

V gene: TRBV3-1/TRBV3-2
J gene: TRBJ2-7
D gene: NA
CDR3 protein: ASRREWGGPYEQY

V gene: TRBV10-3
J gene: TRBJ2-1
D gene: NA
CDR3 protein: AISEFSGAAGLNEQF

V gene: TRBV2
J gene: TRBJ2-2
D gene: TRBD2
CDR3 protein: ASSGPGLAGGLSTGELF

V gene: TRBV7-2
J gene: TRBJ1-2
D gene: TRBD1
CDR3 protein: ASSLADRSLYGYT

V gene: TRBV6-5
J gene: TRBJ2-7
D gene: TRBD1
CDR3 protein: ASSSQTGAYEQY

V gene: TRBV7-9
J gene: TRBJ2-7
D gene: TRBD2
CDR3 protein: ASSHPRLAAGYEQY

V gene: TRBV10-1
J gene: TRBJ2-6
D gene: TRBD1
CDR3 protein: ASSDRQGASSGANVLT

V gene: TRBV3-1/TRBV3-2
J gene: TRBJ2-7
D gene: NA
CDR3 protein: ASSLRTAHSYEQY

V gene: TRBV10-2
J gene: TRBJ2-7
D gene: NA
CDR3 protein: ASSESKGGEQY

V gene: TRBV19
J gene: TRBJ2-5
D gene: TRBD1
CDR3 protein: ASKTTGTGVQETQY

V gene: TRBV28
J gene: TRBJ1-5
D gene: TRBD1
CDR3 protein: ASNVGQGLNQPQH

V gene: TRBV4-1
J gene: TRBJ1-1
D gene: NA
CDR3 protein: ASSQGVRDEEAF

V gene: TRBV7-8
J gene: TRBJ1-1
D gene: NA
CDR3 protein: ASSLAGGRNTEAF

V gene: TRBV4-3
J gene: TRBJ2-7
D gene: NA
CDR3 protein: ASSHRQGKNEQY

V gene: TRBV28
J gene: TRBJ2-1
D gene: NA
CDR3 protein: ASSLALAAEQF

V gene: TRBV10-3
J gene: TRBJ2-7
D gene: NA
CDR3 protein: AITVDASYEQY

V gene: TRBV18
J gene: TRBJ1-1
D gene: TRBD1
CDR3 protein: ASSPDRPTEAF

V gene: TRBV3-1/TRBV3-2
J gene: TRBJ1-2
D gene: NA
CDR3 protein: ASSQGARYGYT

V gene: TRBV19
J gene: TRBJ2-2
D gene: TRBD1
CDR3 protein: ASSTTYRDRINTGELF

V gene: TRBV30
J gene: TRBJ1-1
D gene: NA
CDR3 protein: AWIRGRNTEAF

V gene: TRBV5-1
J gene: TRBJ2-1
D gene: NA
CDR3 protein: ASSPGGHEQF

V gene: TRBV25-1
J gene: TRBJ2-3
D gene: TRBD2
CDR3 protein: ASSDWTSGGEDTQY

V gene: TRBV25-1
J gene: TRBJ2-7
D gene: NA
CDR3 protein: ATGPGGYEQY

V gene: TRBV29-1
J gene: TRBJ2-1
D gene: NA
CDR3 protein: SVSGHTYNEQF

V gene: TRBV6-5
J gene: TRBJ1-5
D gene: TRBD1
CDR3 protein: ASTSSRGLGQPQH

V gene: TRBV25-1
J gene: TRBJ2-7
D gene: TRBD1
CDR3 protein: ASGSSGTGTRYEQY

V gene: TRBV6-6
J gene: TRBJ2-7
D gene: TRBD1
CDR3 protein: ASTKDRGPLEQY

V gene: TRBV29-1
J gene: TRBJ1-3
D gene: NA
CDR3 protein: SVEVGRDTIY

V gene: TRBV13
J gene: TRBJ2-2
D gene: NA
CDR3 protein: ASSFHSRGPWNTGELF

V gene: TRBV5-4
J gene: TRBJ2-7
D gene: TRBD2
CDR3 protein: ASSFGVAGTYEQY

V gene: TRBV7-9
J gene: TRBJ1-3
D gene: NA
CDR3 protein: ASSPGPGLSSGNTIY

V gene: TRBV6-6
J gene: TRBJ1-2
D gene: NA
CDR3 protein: ASSQAGGRDGYT

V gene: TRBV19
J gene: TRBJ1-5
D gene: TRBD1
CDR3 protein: ATQGLNQPQH

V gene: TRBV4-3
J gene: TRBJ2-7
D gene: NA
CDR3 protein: ASSQDLLTGVYEQY

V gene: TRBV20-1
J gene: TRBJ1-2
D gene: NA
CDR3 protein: IGWAGRGYT

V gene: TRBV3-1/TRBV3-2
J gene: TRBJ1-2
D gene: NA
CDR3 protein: ASSQVGREVDYGYT

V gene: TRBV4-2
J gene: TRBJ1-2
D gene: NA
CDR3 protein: ASSQDLDSGNSPYYYGYT

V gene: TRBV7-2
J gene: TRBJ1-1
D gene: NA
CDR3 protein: ASSLAWGGNTEAF

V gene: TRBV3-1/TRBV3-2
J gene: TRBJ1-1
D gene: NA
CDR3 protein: ASSRTWTSDTEAF

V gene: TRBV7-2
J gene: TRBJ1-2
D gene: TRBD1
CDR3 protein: ASSSNRGRSNYGYT

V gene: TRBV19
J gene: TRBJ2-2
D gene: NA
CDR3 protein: ASSIDRGTGELF

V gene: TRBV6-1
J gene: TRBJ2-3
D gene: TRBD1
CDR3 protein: ASSDRGVGQGTDTQY

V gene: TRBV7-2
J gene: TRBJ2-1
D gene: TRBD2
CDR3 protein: ASSLDRTSGGLGEQF

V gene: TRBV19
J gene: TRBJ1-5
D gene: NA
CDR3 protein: ASSRGRGGRGNQPQH

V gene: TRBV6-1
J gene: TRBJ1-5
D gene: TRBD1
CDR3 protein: ASSEQRAGGHSNQPQH

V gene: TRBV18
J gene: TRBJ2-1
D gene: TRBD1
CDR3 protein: ASSRTGGAYNEQF